Shown below are 23 T cell receptor beta chains from a single sample sequenced in a study of blood T cell repertoires in COVID-19. The assay was immunoSEQ multiplex PCR, and TCRdb's table has in-frame clones only and misses some. The sample carries around 300,000 clones, about nine tenths recorded once. Sequencing was performed on peripheral blood. These receptor sequences come from a man younger than 35 with active or convalescent COVID-19.

This chain connects TRBV2 to TRBJ1-1; weak D call: TRBD1 (5 bases). V was shortened by 11 bases and J by 0 bases, with 13 bases between the two germline ends. Germline V CDR1 and CDR2: SNHLY, FYNNEI. The CDR3 runs to 13 residues. The CDR3 spells CAGHVEMNTEAFF. As DNA, the CDR3 is TGTGCCGGACACGTGGAGATGAACACTGAAGCTTTCTTT.

The J gene is TRBJ2-4, the V gene TRBV28; a possible D gene is TRBD1 (5 bases). Germline lookup yields CDR1 MDHEN and CDR2 SYDVKM. The CDR3 is 17 amino acids. The V end was cut by 6 bases, the J end by 6 bases, with 24 bases between. CDR3 in DNA: TGTGCCAGCAGCTACCAGCGCCTGGGCAGGGATGGAAACATTCAGTACTTC. Translating gives CASSYQRLGRDGNIQYF.

The chain is built from TRBV3-1 (or the pseudogene TRBV3-2) and TRBJ2-1; the match to TRBD2 covers 13 bases. Germline-derived CDR1 and CDR2 are LGHDT and YNNKEL (reference sequence). The length of the CDR3 is 16 residues. Trimming at V came to 3 bases and at J to 8 bases, leaving 7 bases not matched to a gene. The CDR3 here is CASSQWRTSGSDEQFF. The DNA for the CDR3 is TGTGCCAGCAGCCAGTGGCGGACTAGCGGGAGTGATGAGCAGTTCTTC.

This chain joins TRBV24-1 and TRBJ2-3, with D perhaps matching TRBD2 (6 bases). Deletions cut 0 bases from V and 4 bases from J, with 7 bases between. The CDR3 length is 14 residues. Germline loops: CDR1 KGHDR, CDR2 SFDVKD. The CDR3 loop reads CATSDLWGADTQYF. The CDR3 DNA reads TGTGCCACCAGTGATTTGTGGGGGGCAGATACGCAGTATTTT.

This chain connects TRBV5-6 to TRBJ1-6, with 10 bases aligning to TRBD1. J gave up 9 bases and V 5 bases, and 2 bases lay outside the gene matches. The CDR3 runs 13 residues. In germline, CDR1 is SGHDT, CDR2 YYEEEE. The CDR3 is CASRGTGVSPLHF. CDR3 sequence (DNA): TGTGCCAGCAGAGGGACAGGGGTTTCACCCCTCCACTTT. Full variable domain (missing parts from reference TRBV5-6 and TRBJ1-6): DAGVTQSPTHLIKTRGQQVTLRCSPKSGHDTVSWYQQALGQGPQFIFQYYEEEERQRGNFPDRFSGHQFPNYSSELNVNALLLGDSALYLCASRGTGVSPLHFGNGTRLTVT.

This clone was seen just once. The rearrangement links TRBV6-1 to TRBJ2-1, with 13 bases aligning to TRBD2. The V gene's germline CDR1 is MNHNS and CDR2 SASEGT. This CDR3 has 16 amino acids. V shed 2 bases, J shed 7 bases, and the junction held 5 bases outside the gene matches. The CDR3, as DNA: TGTGCCAGCAGTGAACCGGGACTAGCGGGGTTAAATGAGCAGTTCTTC. This sequence encodes CASSEPGLAGLNEQFF.

This clone was observed once. The chain combines TRBV27 with TRBJ1-1; D might be TRBD1 (5 bases). V lost 8 bases and J 4 bases, leaving 17 bases between the germline ends. The CDR3 is 14 residues long. Looked up from germline, CDR1 is MNHEY and CDR2 is SMNVEV (reference sequence). As DNA, the CDR3 is TGTGCCAGCTGGGAGGGGCATTTGGGCACTGAAGCTTTCTTT. This encodes CASWEGHLGTEAFF.

The CDR3 protein is CASSLERSHRQLSYNEQFF. As DNA, the CDR3 is TGTGCCAGCAGCTTAGAAAGGAGCCACCGACAGCTCTCCTACAATGAGCAGTTCTTC. V and J are TRBV7-8 and TRBJ2-1; maybe TRBD1 (5 bases). This CDR3 region has 19 residues. V lost 1 base and J 0 bases, leaving 19 bases between the germline ends. Germline V gene lookup returns CDR1 SGHVS and CDR2 FQNEAQ. The whole variable domain, remainder taken from reference TRBV7-8 and TRBJ2-1, is GAGVSQSPRYKVAKRGQDVALRCDPISGHVSLFWYQQALGQGPEFLTYFQNEAQLDKSGLPSDRFFAERPEGSVSTLKIQRTQQEDSAVYLCASSLERSHRQLSYNEQFFGPGTRLTVL.

V and J are TRBV28 and TRBJ2-5; TRBD2 matches at 13 bases. This CDR3 region has 18 residues. Germline lookup yields CDR1 MDHEN and CDR2 SYDVKM. After removal of 6 bases from V and 4 bases from J, the junction contained 14 bases not matched to a gene. The CDR3 is CASRPSGLAGSGGETQYF. The CDR3 bases are TGTGCCAGCAGGCCCTCGGGACTAGCGGGAAGCGGCGGAGAGACCCAGTACTTC.

In DNA form, the CDR3 reads TGTGCCAGCAGTTACTCCCCCCTAAGCTCCTACAATGAGCAGTTCTTC. Amino acids: CASSYSPLSSYNEQFF. The chain joins TRBV6-5 to TRBJ2-1; D not resolved. The CDR3 runs to 16 residues. Germline CDR1 and CDR2: MNHEY and SVGAGI. V shed 0 bases and J shed 0 bases, with 9 bases lying between them.

The chain joins TRBV4-1 to TRBJ1-1; D gene uncertain. V was cut by 2 bases and J by 3 bases, with 13 bases left in between. The germline V gene encodes CDR1 MGHRA and CDR2 YSYEKL. The CDR3 loop spans 15 amino acids. The CDR3 bases are TGCGCCAGCAGCCAAAGCCAGGCGTCACACACTGAAGCTTTCTTT. It specifies CASSQSQASHTEAFF.

The chain recombines TRBV7-9 with TRBJ1-2; tentatively, D is TRBD1 (5 bases). The CDR3 loop spans 14 amino acids. Trimming shortened V by 2 bases and J by 4 bases, and 11 bases separated the two germline ends. Germline lookup yields CDR1 SEHNR and CDR2 FQNEAQ (reference sequence). CDR3 sequence (DNA): TGTGCCAGCAGCTTACGCTCCGGGGGCTATGGCTACACCTTC. It yields the protein CASSLRSGGYGYTF.

A single count supports this clone. The rearrangement uses TRBV28 and TRBJ2-1; 7 positions match TRBD2. From germline, CDR1 is MDHEN and CDR2 SYDVKM. The CDR3 is made up of 15 amino acids. Trimming removed 5 bases from V and 0 bases from J; junction bases left unmatched: 4. The CDR3 coding sequence is TGTGCCAGCAGTCGAGGGGACTACTCCTACAATGAGCAGTTCTTC. Encoded protein: CASSRGDYSYNEQFF.

This clone appeared once. The chain carries TRBV6-5 and TRBJ1-1, with D hard to call. The V gene's germline CDR1 is MNHEY and CDR2 SVGAGI. Trimming left V 6 bases short and J 2 bases short, with 13 bases between. The CDR3 is made up of 14 amino acids. The chain's CDR3 is CASRPQTYNTEAFF. CDR3 DNA sequence: TGTGCCAGCAGGCCACAGACATATAACACTGAAGCTTTCTTT.

The V gene is TRBV28, the J gene TRBJ1-2; 7 bases are a match to TRBD1. The CDR3 extends over 15 amino acids. The ends lost 5 bases at V and 4 bases at J; junction bases unmatched: 10. Germline CDR1 MDHEN, CDR2 SYDVKM. CDR3 in amino acids: CASSPTDRTIYGYTF. CDR3 in DNA: TGTGCCAGCAGTCCCACGGACAGGACGATCTATGGCTACACCTTC.

This clone has just one count. The chain combines TRBV27 with TRBJ2-3; D possibly corresponds to TRBD2 (5 bases). This CDR3 has 13 residues. Looked up from germline, CDR1 is MNHEY and CDR2 is SMNVEV (reference sequence). With 4 bases removed from V and 3 bases from J, the gap between germline ends came to 8 bases. The CDR3 loop is CASSYGGTDTQYF. The DNA of the CDR3 is TGTGCCAGCAGTTACGGCGGGACAGATACGCAGTATTTT.

The J gene is TRBJ2-3, the V gene TRBV29-1, with unresolved D. There are 14 residues in the CDR3. The germline V and J ends were trimmed by 0 bases and 3 bases, with 10 bases remaining between them. Germline CDR1 is SQVTM and CDR2 is ANQGSEA. CDR3 sequence: CSVEDLRVTDTQYF. CDR3 nucleotides: TGCAGCGTTGAAGATCTCCGGGTGACAGATACGCAGTATTTT.

The J gene is TRBJ2-3, the V gene TRBV5-6; 10 bases map to TRBD2. Germline assignment: CDR1 SGHDT and CDR2 YYEEEE. J was trimmed by 4 bases and V by 7 bases; bases with no gene match: 3. This CDR3 has 13 residues. The CDR3 DNA reads as TGTGCCAGCGGCAGCGGGGGGGCAGATACGCAGTATTTT. This codes for CASGSGGADTQYF.

This chain links TRBV5-1 with TRBJ2-3; 10 nucleotides match TRBD2. The CDR3 spans 17 residues. Germline V lookup: CDR1 SGHRS, CDR2 YFSETQ. The trim removed 0 bases at V and 4 bases at J, leaving 8 bases unmatched. The DNA of the CDR3 is TGCGCCAGCAGCTTGGCTAGCGGGGGATTTAGAGCAGATACGCAGTATTTT. This encodes CASSLASGGFRADTQYF.

The rearrangement uses TRBV18 and TRBJ2-1, with 11 bases fitting TRBD2. The germline CDR1 and CDR2 sequences are KGHSH and LQKENI. V was clipped by 1 base and J by 8 bases; unmatched bases: 25. This CDR3 spans 22 amino acids. In DNA form, the CDR3 reads TGTGCCAGCTCACCACTTATTTCGGTGACTAGCGGGACCCCTAAACCAGTCTATGAGCAGTTCTTC. Translating it yields CASSPLISVTSGTPKPVYEQFF.

In its sample, this clone was seen once. The chain couples TRBV29-1 to TRBJ2-1; D gene ambiguous. Germline V lookup: CDR1 SQVTM, CDR2 ANQGSEA. The germline V and J ends were trimmed by 1 base and 2 bases, with 3 bases remaining between them. This CDR3 spans 12 amino acids. CDR3 in amino acids: CSVEATYNEQFF. The CDR3 nucleotides read TGCAGCGTTGAAGCTACCTACAATGAGCAGTTCTTC.

This clone was detected once. The rearrangement links TRBV27 to TRBJ2-3; 13 bases agree with TRBD2. The CDR3 loop spans 14 amino acids. The junction had 2 bases not matched to a gene; V was cut back by 6 bases and J by 5 bases. Germline V lookup: CDR1 MNHEY, CDR2 SMNVEV (reference sequence). CDR3 nucleotides: TGTGCCAGCAGACTAGCGGGAGGGATAGATACGCAGTATTTT. Translation gives CASRLAGGIDTQYF.

The genes are TRBV7-2 and TRBJ2-3; 8 bases match TRBD2. The CDR3 totals 16 residues. V dropped 2 bases and J dropped 2; count of bases not matched to a gene: 6. CDR1 SGHTA and CDR2 FQGNSA come from the germline V gene. The CDR3: CASSLNRGGLTDTQYF. CDR3 coding DNA: TGTGCCAGCAGCTTAAATCGGGGGGGACTCACAGATACGCAGTATTTT.